These T cell receptor beta chains were read from a single sample in a study of blood T cell repertoires in COVID-19. Profiled with immunoSEQ multiplex PCR; TCRdb holds only in-frame clones, not every one. The sample has 330,000 or so clones, more than 70% seen once; the top ten hold about 3.9%. Specimen: peripheral blood. All receptors come from a woman aged 55-75 years with COVID-19, enrolled during active disease. Both conserved end residues are part of each CDR3. Each record gives: CDR3 protein, V gene, J gene.

CDR3aa: CAISDLGQNTEAFF
v_gene: TRBV10-3
j_gene: TRBJ1-1

CDR3aa: CASSLGLQETQYF
v_gene: TRBV7-3
j_gene: TRBJ2-5

CDR3aa: CASSLGLEWGGHYEQFF
v_gene: TRBV11-3
j_gene: TRBJ2-1

CDR3aa: CASRQGETMNTEAFF
v_gene: TRBV5-1
j_gene: TRBJ1-1

CDR3aa: CASSSRGAITEAFF
v_gene: TRBV19
j_gene: TRBJ1-1

CDR3aa: CASSQGGRMNTEAFF
v_gene: TRBV4-1
j_gene: TRBJ1-1

CDR3aa: CASSSPRGQAEKLFF
v_gene: TRBV7-9
j_gene: TRBJ1-4

CDR3aa: CASSLEGNANTGELFF
v_gene: TRBV5-1
j_gene: TRBJ2-2

CDR3aa: CASSSGLDYNEQFF
v_gene: TRBV7-2
j_gene: TRBJ2-1

CDR3aa: CASSFTGTGGNQPQHF
v_gene: TRBV7-2
j_gene: TRBJ1-5

CDR3aa: CASSQDVDSNYGYTF
v_gene: TRBV14
j_gene: TRBJ1-2

CDR3aa: CASTRDWGEEQYF
v_gene: TRBV12-3/TRBV12-4
j_gene: TRBJ2-7

CDR3aa: CASSGQMNTEAFF
v_gene: TRBV28
j_gene: TRBJ1-1

CDR3aa: CASSLRLSNQPQHF
v_gene: TRBV3-1/TRBV3-2
j_gene: TRBJ1-5

CDR3aa: CASSSGRMNTEAFF
v_gene: TRBV27
j_gene: TRBJ1-1

CDR3aa: CASSYNSGGNEQYF
v_gene: TRBV6-5
j_gene: TRBJ2-7

CDR3aa: CASSLMAGLMNTEAFF
v_gene: TRBV7-6
j_gene: TRBJ1-1

CDR3aa: CASSPRTDYTGELFF
v_gene: TRBV19
j_gene: TRBJ2-2

CDR3aa: CASSQPGTATYEQYF
v_gene: TRBV3-1/TRBV3-2
j_gene: TRBJ2-7

CDR3aa: CASSPPGLATGELFF
v_gene: TRBV18
j_gene: TRBJ2-2

CDR3aa: CASSPPGDAGGYTF
v_gene: TRBV28
j_gene: TRBJ1-2

CDR3aa: CASWGQGHQPQHF
v_gene: TRBV2
j_gene: TRBJ1-5

CDR3aa: CASKVGQGIFGYTF
v_gene: TRBV6-5
j_gene: TRBJ1-2

CDR3aa: CASTPGGQLNYGYTF
v_gene: TRBV6-2/TRBV6-3
j_gene: TRBJ1-2

CDR3aa: CASSLDTGANVLTF
v_gene: TRBV5-1
j_gene: TRBJ2-6

CDR3aa: CASSRRLTENQPQHF
v_gene: TRBV2
j_gene: TRBJ1-5

CDR3aa: CASTPGQTNYGYTF
v_gene: TRBV2
j_gene: TRBJ1-2

CDR3aa: CASSKALECTDTQYF
v_gene: TRBV21-1
j_gene: TRBJ2-3

CDR3aa: CASTTYGGSYGYTF
v_gene: TRBV5-6
j_gene: TRBJ1-2

CDR3aa: CASSEGRDSNQPQHF
v_gene: TRBV2
j_gene: TRBJ1-5

CDR3aa: CASSYSDGGTEAFF
v_gene: TRBV6-2/TRBV6-3
j_gene: TRBJ1-1